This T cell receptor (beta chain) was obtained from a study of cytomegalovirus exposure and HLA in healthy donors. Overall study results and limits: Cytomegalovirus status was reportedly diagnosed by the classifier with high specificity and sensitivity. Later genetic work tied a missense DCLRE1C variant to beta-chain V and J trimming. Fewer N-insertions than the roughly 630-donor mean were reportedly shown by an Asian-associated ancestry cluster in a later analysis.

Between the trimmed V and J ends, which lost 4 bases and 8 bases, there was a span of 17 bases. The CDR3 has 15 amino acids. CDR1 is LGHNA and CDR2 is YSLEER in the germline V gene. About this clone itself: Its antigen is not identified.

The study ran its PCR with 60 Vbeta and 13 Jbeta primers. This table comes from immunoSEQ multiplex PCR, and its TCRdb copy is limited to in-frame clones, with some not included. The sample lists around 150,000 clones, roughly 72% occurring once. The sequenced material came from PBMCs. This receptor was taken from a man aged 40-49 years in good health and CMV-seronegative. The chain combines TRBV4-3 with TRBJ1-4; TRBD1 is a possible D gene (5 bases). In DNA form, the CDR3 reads TGCGCCAGCAGCCCTCAGGGAGGGAAAGGGGAAAAACTGTTTTTT. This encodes CASSPQGGKGEKLFF.